This record looks at one T cell receptor (beta chain) sequence and its context. These data come from a study of blood T cell repertoires in COVID-19. The CDR3 runs to 13 residues. J was trimmed by 2 bases and V by 11 bases; bases with no gene match: 7. Germline CDR1 and CDR2: WSHSY and SAAADI. Only in-frame clones appear in the TCRdb table, and some are missing; sequencing was by immunoSEQ multiplex PCR. The data contain 300,000 to 350,000 clones, 87% of them singletons. The sequencing input was peripheral blood. This rearrangement joins TRBV10-2 to TRBJ2-3; 7 bases are shared with TRBD2. The TCR comes from a man younger than 30 with active or convalescent COVID-19. Here the CDR3 reads CALGLADTDTQYF. In DNA form, the CDR3 reads TGCGCCCTCGGGCTAGCGGACACAGATACGCAGTATTTT.